The TCR beta chain described here comes from a study of cytomegalovirus exposure and HLA in healthy donors. Study-level information: Samples from HLA-typed donors yielded 85 million to 95 million unique TCRs in an early data release.

Germline V gene sequence: CDR1 SEHNR, CDR2 FQNEAQ (reference sequence). There are 13 residues in the CDR3. V was pared by 5 bases and J by 9 bases, with 11 bases between. Study-wide results and limits: Roughly uniform depth of sequencing across donors was assumed in presence/absence analyses. Associated with cytomegalovirus, according to the listing, were 150 to 200 TCR beta chains.

On this clone: The antigen is undetermined.

Primers: 60 Vbeta forward and 13 Jbeta reverse. Profiled with immunoSEQ multiplex PCR; TCRdb holds only in-frame clones, not every one. The data show some 98,000 clones, 80% to 85% seen once. The specimen sequenced was PBMCs. This sequence joins TRBV7-9 and TRBJ1-6, with a weak D call TRBD1 (5 bases). The sequence came from a man aged 35 to 55 in good health and CMV-seronegative. In DNA, the CDR3 is TGTGCCAGCAGCCCCCCGGGGGTTTCACCCCTCCACTTT. Translation gives CASSPPGVSPLHF.